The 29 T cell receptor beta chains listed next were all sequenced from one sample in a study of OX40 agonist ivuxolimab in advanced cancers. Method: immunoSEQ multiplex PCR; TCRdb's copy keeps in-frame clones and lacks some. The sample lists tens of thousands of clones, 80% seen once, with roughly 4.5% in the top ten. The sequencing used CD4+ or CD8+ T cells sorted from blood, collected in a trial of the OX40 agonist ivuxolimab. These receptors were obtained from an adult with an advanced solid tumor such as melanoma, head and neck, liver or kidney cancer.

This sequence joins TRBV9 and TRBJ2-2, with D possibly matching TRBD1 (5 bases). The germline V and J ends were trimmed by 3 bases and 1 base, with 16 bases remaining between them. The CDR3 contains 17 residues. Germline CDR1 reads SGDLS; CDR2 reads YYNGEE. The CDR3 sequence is CASSEAPDSLNTGELFF. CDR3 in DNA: TGTGCCAGCAGCGAGGCCCCAGACAGTTTGAACACCGGGGAGCTGTTTTTT. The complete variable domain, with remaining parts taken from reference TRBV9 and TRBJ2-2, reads DSGVTQTPKHLITATGQRVTLRCSPRSGDLSVYWYQQSLDQGLQFLIQYYNGEERAKGNILERFSAQQFPDLHSELNLSSLELGDSALYFCASSEAPDSLNTGELFFGEGSRLTVL.

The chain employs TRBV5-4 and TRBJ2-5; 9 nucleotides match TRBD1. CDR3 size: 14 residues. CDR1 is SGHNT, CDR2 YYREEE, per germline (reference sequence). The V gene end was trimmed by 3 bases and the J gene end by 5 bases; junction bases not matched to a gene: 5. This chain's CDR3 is CASSSQGASETQYF. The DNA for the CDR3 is TGTGCCAGCAGCTCACAGGGGGCGTCGGAGACCCAGTACTTC. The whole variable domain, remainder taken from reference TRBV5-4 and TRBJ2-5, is ETGVTQSPTHLIKTRGQQVTLRCSSQSGHNTVSWYQQALGQGPQFIFQYYREEENGRGNFPPRFSGLQFPNYSSELNVNALELDDSALYLCASSSQGASETQYFGPGTRLLVL.

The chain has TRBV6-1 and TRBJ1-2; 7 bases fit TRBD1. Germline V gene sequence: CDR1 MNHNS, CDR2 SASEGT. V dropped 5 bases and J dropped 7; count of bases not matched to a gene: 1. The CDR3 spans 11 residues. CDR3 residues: CASSNRGGYTF. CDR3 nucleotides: TGTGCCAGCAGTAACAGGGGTGGCTACACCTTC.

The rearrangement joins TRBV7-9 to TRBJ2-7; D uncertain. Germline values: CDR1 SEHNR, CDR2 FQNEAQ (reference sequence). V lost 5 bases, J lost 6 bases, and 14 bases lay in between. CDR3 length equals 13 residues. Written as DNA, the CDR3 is TGTGCCAGCAGCATACCCCTGTTCCCCGAGCAGTACTTC. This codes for CASSIPLFPEQYF.

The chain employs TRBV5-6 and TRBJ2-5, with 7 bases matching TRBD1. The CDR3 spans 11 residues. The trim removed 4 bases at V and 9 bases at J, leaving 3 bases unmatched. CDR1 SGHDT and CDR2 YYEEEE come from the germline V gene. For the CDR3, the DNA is TGTGCCAGCAGCCACACAGGGGCCCAGTACTTC. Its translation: CASSHTGAQYF.

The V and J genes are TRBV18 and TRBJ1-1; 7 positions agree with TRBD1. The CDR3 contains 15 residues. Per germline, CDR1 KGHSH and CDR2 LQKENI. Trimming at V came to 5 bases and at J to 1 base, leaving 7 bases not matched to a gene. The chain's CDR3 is CASSVNRDRNTEAFF. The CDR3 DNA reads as TGTGCCAGCTCAGTTAACCGGGACAGGAACACTGAAGCTTTCTTT.

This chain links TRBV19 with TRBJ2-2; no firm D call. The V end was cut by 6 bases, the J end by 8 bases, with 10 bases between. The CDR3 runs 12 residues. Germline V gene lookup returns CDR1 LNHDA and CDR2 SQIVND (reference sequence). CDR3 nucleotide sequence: TGTGCCAGTAGCCTCGCGGCGGGGGAGCTGTTTTTT. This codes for CASSLAAGELFF.

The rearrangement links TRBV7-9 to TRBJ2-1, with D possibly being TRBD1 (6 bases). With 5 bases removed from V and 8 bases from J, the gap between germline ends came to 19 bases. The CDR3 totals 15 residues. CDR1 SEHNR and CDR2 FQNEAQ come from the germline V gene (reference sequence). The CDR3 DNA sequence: TGTGCCAGCAGCCTCGTCATCACAGGGTTCTATGAGCAGTTCTTC. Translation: CASSLVITGFYEQFF.

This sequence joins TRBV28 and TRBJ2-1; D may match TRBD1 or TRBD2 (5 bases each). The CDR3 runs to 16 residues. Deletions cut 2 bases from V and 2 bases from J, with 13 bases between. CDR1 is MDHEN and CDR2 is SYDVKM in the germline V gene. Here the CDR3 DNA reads TGTGCCAGCAGTTTAATGGGGGAGATGGCCTACAATGAGCAGTTCTTC. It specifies CASSLMGEMAYNEQFF.

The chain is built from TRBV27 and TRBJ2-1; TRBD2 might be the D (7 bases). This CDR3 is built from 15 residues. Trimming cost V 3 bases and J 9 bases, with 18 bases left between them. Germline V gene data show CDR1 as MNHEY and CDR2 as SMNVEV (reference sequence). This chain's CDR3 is CASSLGRGAGGEQFF. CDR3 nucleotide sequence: TGTGCCAGCAGTTTGGGTCGGGGGGCTGGCGGTGAGCAGTTCTTC.

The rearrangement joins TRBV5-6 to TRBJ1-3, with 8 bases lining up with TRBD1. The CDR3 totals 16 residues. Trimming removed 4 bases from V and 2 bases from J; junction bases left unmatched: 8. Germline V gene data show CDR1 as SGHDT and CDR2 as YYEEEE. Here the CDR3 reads CASSDTYRGTGNTIYF. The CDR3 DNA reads TGTGCCAGCAGCGACACTTACAGGGGGACTGGAAACACCATATATTTT.

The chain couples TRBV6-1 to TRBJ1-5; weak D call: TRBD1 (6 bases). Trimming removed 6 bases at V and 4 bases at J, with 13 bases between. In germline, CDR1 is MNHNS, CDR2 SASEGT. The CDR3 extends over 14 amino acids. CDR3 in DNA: TGTGCCAGCAGGGACAGTCAATTAAATCAGCCCCAGCATTTT. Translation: CASRDSQLNQPQHF.

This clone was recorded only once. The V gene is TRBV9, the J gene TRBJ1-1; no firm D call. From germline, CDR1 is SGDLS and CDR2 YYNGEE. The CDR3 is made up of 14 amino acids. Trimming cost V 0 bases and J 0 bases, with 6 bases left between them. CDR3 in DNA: TGTGCCAGCAGCGTAGGACGGTTGAACACTGAAGCTTTCTTT. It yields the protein CASSVGRLNTEAFF.

The CDR3 here is CASSLTGVPANYGYTF. CDR3 nucleotide sequence: TGTGCCAGCAGTCTAACAGGGGTCCCGGCTAACTATGGCTACACCTTC. This chain connects TRBV28 to TRBJ1-2; TRBD1 aligns across 7 bases. Germline assignment: CDR1 MDHEN and CDR2 SYDVKM. The CDR3 loop spans 16 amino acids. The ends lost 5 bases at V and 0 bases at J; junction bases unmatched: 9.

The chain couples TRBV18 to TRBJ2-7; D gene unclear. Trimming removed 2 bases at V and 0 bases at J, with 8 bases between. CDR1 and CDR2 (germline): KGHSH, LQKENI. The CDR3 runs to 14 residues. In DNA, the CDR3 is TGTGCCAGCTCACCAATCGGATCCTCCTACGAGCAGTACTTC. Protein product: CASSPIGSSYEQYF. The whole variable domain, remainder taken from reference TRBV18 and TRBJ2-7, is NAGVMQNPRHLVRRRGQEARLRCSPMKGHSHVYWYRQLPEEGLKFMVYLQKENIIDESGMPKERFSAEFPKEGPSILRIQQVVRGDSAAYFCASSPIGSSYEQYFGPGTRLTVT.

The CDR3 region is CASSQEAGELFF. DNA for the CDR3: TGTGCCAGCAGCCAGGAAGCCGGGGAGCTGTTTTTT. The rearrangement joins TRBV7-6 to TRBJ2-2; D call uncertain. Germline lookup yields CDR1 SGHVS and CDR2 FNYEAQ. CDR3 size: 12 residues. The ends were cut back, 5 bases at V and 6 bases at J, with 7 bases in the middle.

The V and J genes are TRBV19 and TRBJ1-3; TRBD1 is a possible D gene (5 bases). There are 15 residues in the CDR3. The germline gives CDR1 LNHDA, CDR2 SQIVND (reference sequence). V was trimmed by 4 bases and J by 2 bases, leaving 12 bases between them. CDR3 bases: TGTGCCAGTAGTAGGCCCGGGACGGCTGGAAACACCATATATTTT. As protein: CASSRPGTAGNTIYF. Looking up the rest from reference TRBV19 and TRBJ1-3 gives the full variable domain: DGGITQSPKYLFRKEGQNVTLSCEQNLNHDAMYWYRQDPGQGLRLIYYSQIVNDFQKGDIAEGYSVSREKKESFPLTVTSAQKNPTAFYLCASSRPGTAGNTIYFGEGSWLTVV.

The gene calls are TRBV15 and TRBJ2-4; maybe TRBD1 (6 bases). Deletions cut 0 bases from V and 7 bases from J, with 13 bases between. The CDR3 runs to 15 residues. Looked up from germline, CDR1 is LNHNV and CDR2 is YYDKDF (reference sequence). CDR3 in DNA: TGTGCCACCAGCAGAGATCCAGGGCAGGGGAACATTCAGTACTTC. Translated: CATSRDPGQGNIQYF.

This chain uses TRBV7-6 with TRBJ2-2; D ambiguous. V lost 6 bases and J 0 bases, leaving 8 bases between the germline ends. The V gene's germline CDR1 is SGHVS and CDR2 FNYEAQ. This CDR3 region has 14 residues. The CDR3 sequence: CASSLTANTGELFF. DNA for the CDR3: TGTGCCAGCAGTTTAACAGCGAACACCGGGGAGCTGTTTTTT.

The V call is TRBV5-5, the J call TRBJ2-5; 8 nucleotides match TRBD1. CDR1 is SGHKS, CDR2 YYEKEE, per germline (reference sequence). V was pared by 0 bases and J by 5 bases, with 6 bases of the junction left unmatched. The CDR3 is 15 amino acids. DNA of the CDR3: TGTGCCAGCAGCTTGGGTGCAGGGGGCTGGGAGACCCAGTACTTC. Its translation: CASSLGAGGWETQYF.

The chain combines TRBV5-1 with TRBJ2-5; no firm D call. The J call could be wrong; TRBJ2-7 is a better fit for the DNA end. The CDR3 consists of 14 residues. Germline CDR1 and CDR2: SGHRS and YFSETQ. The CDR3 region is CASSFGGSDYEQYF. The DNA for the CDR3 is TGCGCCAGCAGCTTTGGCGGATCGGACTACGAGCAGTACTTC.

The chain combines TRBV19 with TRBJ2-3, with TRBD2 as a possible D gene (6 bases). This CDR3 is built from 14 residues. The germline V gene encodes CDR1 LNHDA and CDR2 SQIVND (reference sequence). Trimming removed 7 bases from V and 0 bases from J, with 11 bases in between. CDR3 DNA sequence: TGTGCCAGTACATCGGGAGCGAGCACAGATACGCAGTATTTT. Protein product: CASTSGASTDTQYF.

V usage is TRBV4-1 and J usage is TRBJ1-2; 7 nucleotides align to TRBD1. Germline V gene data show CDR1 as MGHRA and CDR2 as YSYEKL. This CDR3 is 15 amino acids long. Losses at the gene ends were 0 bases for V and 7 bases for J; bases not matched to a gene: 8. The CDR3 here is CASSQEPQGVGGYTF. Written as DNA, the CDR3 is TGCGCCAGCAGCCAAGAGCCTCAGGGGGTCGGTGGCTACACCTTC.

This CDR3 reads CASSLAPKTQFF. CDR3 nucleotide sequence: TGCGCCAGCAGCTTGGCCCCGAAGACCCAGTTCTTC. The chain joins TRBV5-1 to TRBJ2-1; D is uncertain. The germline CDR1 and CDR2 sequences are SGHRS and YFSETQ. V lost 0 bases and J lost 13, with 11 bases in between. This CDR3 contains 12 residues.

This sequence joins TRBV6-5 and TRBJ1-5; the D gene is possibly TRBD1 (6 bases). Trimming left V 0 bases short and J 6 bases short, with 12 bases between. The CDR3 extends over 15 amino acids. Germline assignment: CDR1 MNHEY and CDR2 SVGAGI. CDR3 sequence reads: CASSYSRGGSQPQHF. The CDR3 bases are TGTGCCAGCAGTTACTCGAGGGGGGGGTCTCAGCCCCAGCATTTT.

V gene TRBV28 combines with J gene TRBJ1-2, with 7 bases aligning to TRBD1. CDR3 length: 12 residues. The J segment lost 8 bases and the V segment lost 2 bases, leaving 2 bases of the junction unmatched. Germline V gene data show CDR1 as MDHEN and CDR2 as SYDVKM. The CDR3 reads CASSLNRGGYTF. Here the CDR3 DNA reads TGTGCCAGCAGTTTAAACAGGGGCGGCTACACCTTC.

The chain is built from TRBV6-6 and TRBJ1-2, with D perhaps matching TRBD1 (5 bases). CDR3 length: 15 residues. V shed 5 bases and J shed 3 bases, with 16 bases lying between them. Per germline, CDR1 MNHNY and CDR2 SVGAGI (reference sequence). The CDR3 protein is CASSKPGLGDYGYTF. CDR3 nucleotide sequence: TGTGCCAGCAGTAAACCGGGATTAGGGGACTATGGCTACACCTTC.

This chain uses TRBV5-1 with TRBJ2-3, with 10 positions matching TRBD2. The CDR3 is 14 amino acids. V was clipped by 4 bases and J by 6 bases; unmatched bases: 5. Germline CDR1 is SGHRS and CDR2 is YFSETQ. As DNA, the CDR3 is TGCGCCAGCAGCCCGAGGACTAGCGGCGATACGCAGTATTTT. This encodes CASSPRTSGDTQYF.

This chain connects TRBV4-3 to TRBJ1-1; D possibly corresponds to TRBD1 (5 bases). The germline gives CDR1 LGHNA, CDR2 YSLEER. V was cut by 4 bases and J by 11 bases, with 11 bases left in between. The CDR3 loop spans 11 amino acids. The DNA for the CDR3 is TGCGCCAGCAGCCGAGGGGCCCGGGCTTTCTTT. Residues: CASSRGARAFF.